The 3 T cell receptor beta chains reported below all come from one sample, sequenced in a study of blood T cell repertoires in COVID-19. TCRdb keeps only in-frame clones here, not all; method: immunoSEQ multiplex PCR. The sample includes around 140,000 clones, approximately 88% seen only once; the top ten take over 0.85%. Sequencing used peripheral blood. All receptors derive from a woman between 45 and 60 years old with acute or convalescent COVID-19.

The V gene is TRBV28, the J gene TRBJ2-7; 8 bases line up with TRBD1. V shed 5 bases, J shed 3 bases, and the junction held 9 bases outside the gene matches. The CDR3 contains 15 residues. CDR1 is MDHEN and CDR2 is SYDVKM in the germline V gene. The CDR3 nucleotides read TGTGCCAGCAGTCCCGTGGGACAGGTGGGCTACGAGCAGTACTTC. It is translated as CASSPVGQVGYEQYF.

This chain uses TRBV20-1 with TRBJ2-7, with TRBD1 as a possible D gene (5 bases). Germline CDR1 is DFQATT and CDR2 is SNEGSKA (reference sequence). Trimming removed 3 bases from V and 4 bases from J, with 7 bases in between. The CDR3 extends over 11 amino acids. This CDR3 reads CSASKGYEQYF. For the CDR3, the DNA is TGCAGTGCTAGCAAGGGGTACGAGCAGTACTTC.

This rearrangement joins TRBV19 to TRBJ1-4; 7 bases agree with TRBD1. The CDR3 is made up of 14 amino acids. CDR1 LNHDA and CDR2 SQIVND come from the germline V gene (reference sequence). Trimming cost V 6 bases and J 3 bases; bases outside gene matches: 4. CDR3 coding DNA: TGTGCCAGTAGGATACAGGGGTCTAATGAAAAACTGTTTTTT. This gives the protein CASRIQGSNEKLFF.